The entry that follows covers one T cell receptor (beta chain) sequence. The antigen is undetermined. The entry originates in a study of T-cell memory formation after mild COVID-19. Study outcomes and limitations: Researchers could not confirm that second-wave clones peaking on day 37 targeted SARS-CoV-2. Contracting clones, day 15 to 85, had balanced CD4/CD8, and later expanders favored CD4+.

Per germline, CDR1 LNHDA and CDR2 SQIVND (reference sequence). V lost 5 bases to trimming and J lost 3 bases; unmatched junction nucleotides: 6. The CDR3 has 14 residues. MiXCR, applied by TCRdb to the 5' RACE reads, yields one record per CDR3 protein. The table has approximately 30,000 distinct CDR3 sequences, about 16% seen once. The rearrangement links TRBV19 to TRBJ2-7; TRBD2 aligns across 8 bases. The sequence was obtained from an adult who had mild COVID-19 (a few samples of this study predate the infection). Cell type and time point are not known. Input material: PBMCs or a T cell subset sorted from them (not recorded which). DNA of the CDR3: TGTGCCAGTAGTCACCCGGGAGGGGGCTACGAGCAGTACTTC. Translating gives CASSHPGGGYEQYF.